Listed here are 17 T cell receptor beta chains from one sample, sequenced in a study of blood T cell repertoires in COVID-19 (dated by TCRdb to the early 2020s). The library was generated by the immunoSEQ multiplex PCR assay. This immuneACCESS table, as held by TCRdb, lists in-frame sequences with V and J called but not all clones. Of the missing ones, under half trace to an unresolved V gene in checked studies; the others have no known cause. This sample comprises around 190,000 clones, around 87% of them detected only once. The top ten constitute around 23% of the sample. The specimen was PBMCs or T cells enriched from blood (not recorded which). The receptors derive from a woman between 40 and 50 years old in a cohort exposed to, infected with or recovered from COVID-19 (not recorded which).

The J gene is TRBJ1-4, the V gene TRBV7-2; D not resolved. Trimming pared 2 bases from V and 1 base from J, leaving 8 bases between. CDR1 and CDR2 (germline): SGHTA, FQGNSA. The CDR3 has 15 residues. CDR3 nucleotides: TGTGCCAGCAGCTTACACAGAGAAACTAATGAAAAACTGTTTTTT. This codes for CASSLHRETNEKLFF.

The rearrangement uses TRBV7-9 and TRBJ2-4, with a tentative D call TRBD2 (6 bases). The V gene lost 0 bases and the J gene lost 8 bases, with 11 bases spanning the gap. The CDR3 consists of 14 residues. The V gene's germline CDR1 is SEHNR and CDR2 FQNEAQ (reference sequence). The CDR3 nucleotides read TGTGCCAGCAGCTTAGCCAATTGGGGGGACATTCAGTACTTC. It translates to CASSLANWGDIQYF.

In the case of this clone: A junction end diverges from the germline sequence, so it may reflect a read error. The J gene is TRBJ2-3, the V gene TRBV7-9, with 9 bases matching TRBD2. This CDR3 region has 14 residues. Germline lookup yields CDR1 SEHNR and CDR2 FQNEAQ (reference sequence). In DNA, the CDR3 is TGTGCCAGCCGCTTGCGGGAGGGCCCCGATACGCAGTATTTT. This codes for CASRLREGPDTQYF.

This chain joins TRBV7-9 and TRBJ2-7; 7 bases match TRBD1. Germline loops: CDR1 SEHNR, CDR2 FQNEAQ (reference sequence). J lost 5 bases, V lost 1 base, and 14 bases had no gene match. The CDR3 spans 17 residues. The CDR3 bases are TGTGCCAGCAGCTTAGATGTCTCCCCCAGGGGGAGAAACGAGCAGTACTTC. Amino acids: CASSLDVSPRGRNEQYF.

V and J are TRBV5-1 and TRBJ2-1; 10 nucleotides match TRBD1. CDR3 size: 15 residues. V shed 0 bases, J shed 7 bases, and the junction held 4 bases outside the gene matches. Per the germline V gene, CDR1 is SGHRS and CDR2 is YFSETQ. The CDR3 DNA sequence: TGCGCCAGCAGCTTGGTAGGGACAGGGGAAAATGAGCAGTTCTTC. This gives the protein CASSLVGTGENEQFF.

The V gene is TRBV2, the J gene TRBJ1-2; 9 positions match TRBD1. The CDR3 has 14 residues. Trimming cost V 6 bases and J 3 bases; bases outside gene matches: 5. Germline CDR1 is SNHLY and CDR2 is FYNNEI. The CDR3 loop is CASRGTGIYYGYTF. The DNA of the CDR3 is TGTGCCAGCAGGGGGACAGGGATATACTATGGCTACACCTTC.

This clone was seen a single time. This chain joins TRBV19 and TRBJ2-4; no definite D call. The CDR3 extends over 12 amino acids. Germline V gives CDR1 LNHDA, CDR2 SQIVND (reference sequence). Trimming stripped 5 bases from V and 10 bases from J, with 12 bases between. CDR3 sequence: CASSGQEGIQYF. The CDR3 coding sequence is TGTGCCAGTAGTGGTCAGGAAGGAATTCAGTACTTC.

The chain uses TRBV3-1 (or the pseudogene TRBV3-2) and TRBJ1-2, with unresolved D. The CDR3 spans 12 residues. The germline CDR1 and CDR2 sequences are LGHDT and YNNKEL (reference sequence). The ends were cut back, 0 bases at V and 4 bases at J, with 3 bases in the middle. The CDR3 loop is CASSQDSYGYTF. CDR3 nucleotides: TGTGCCAGCAGCCAAGATAGCTATGGCTACACCTTC.

Comments on this clone: Other nucleotide sequences in the sample specify the same CDR3. This chain joins TRBV27 and TRBJ1-2, with 8 bases aligning to TRBD1. Trimming removed 3 bases from V and 8 bases from J; junction bases left unmatched: 5. CDR1 MNHEY and CDR2 SMNVEV come from the germline V gene (reference sequence). The CDR3 consists of 13 residues. In DNA, the CDR3 is TGTGCCAGCAGTTTCAAACAGGGGGGCGGCTACACCTTC. Protein product: CASSFKQGGGYTF.

The chain carries TRBV9 and TRBJ1-3, with D possibly TRBD1 on 6 matching bases. The CDR3 totals 17 residues. Per the germline V gene, CDR1 is SGDLS and CDR2 is YYNGEE. V dropped 1 base and J dropped 0 bases, with 14 bases sitting between them. The CDR3 sequence is CASSVTGGAGSGNTIYF. CDR3 sequence (DNA): TGTGCCAGCAGCGTAACGGGGGGCGCGGGCTCTGGAAACACCATATATTTT.

This clone showed up just once. CDR3 sequence: CASSPLGQGRDEAFF. CDR3 bases: TGTGCCAGCAGCCCCCTCGGCCAGGGGCGCGATGAAGCTTTCTTT. The V gene is TRBV7-9, the J gene TRBJ1-1; a weak D match, TRBD1 (6 bases). CDR1 SEHNR and CDR2 FQNEAQ come from the germline V gene (reference sequence). V lost 5 bases and J lost 7, with 20 bases in between. This CDR3 has 15 amino acids.

This rearrangement joins TRBV3-1 (or the pseudogene TRBV3-2) to TRBJ1-2; TRBD1 matches at 7 bases. The CDR3 is made up of 16 amino acids. Germline V lookup: CDR1 LGHDT, CDR2 YNNKEL (reference sequence). V was clipped by 1 base and J by 4 bases; unmatched bases: 9. The CDR3 coding sequence is TGTGCCAGCAGCCAAGGTTACGGGGACAGTCCCTATGGCTACACCTTC. It translates to CASSQGYGDSPYGYTF.

The J gene is TRBJ1-6, the V gene TRBV3-1 (or the pseudogene TRBV3-2); D uncertain. Trimming left V 2 bases short and J 4 bases short, with 9 bases between. The germline CDR1 and CDR2 sequences are LGHDT and YNNKEL (reference sequence). This CDR3 comprises 15 residues. The DNA for the CDR3 is TGTGCCAGCAGCCAATCCAACACGTATAATTCACCCCTCCACTTT. Its translation: CASSQSNTYNSPLHF.

The rearrangement joins TRBV9 to TRBJ2-7; TRBD2 agrees at 7 bases. The ends lost 0 bases at V and 4 bases at J; junction bases unmatched: 1. The CDR3 runs 13 residues. Germline CDR1 reads SGDLS; CDR2 reads YYNGEE. In DNA, the CDR3 is TGTGCCAGCAGCGTAGGAGCGGGATACGAGCAGTACTTC. Encoded protein: CASSVGAGYEQYF.

The V and J genes are TRBV11-1 and TRBJ2-2; tentative D call: TRBD2 (6 bases). Trimming took off 5 bases at V and 5 bases at J, with 18 bases between the two ends. The CDR3 totals 16 residues. In germline, CDR1 is SGHAT, CDR2 FQDESV (reference sequence). DNA for the CDR3: TGTGCCAGCAGCGTAAACGGAGGGGTGGAAACCGGGGAGCTGTTTTTT. Encoded protein: CASSVNGGVETGELFF.

The CDR3 region is CSVPGDRPNYGYTF. The CDR3 DNA reads as TGCAGCGTCCCGGGGGACAGGCCTAACTATGGCTACACCTTC. The V call is TRBV29-1, the J call TRBJ1-2; 8 bases match TRBD1. In germline, CDR1 is SQVTM, CDR2 ANQGSEA. With V trimmed by 6 bases and J by 0 bases, 6 bases remained unmatched. The CDR3 consists of 14 residues.

The rearrangement uses TRBV5-4 and TRBJ1-1, with a weak D call TRBD1 (5 bases). The germline V and J ends were trimmed by 4 bases and 0 bases, with 16 bases remaining between them. The CDR3 is 16 residues long. Germline V gene lookup returns CDR1 SGHNT and CDR2 YYREEE (reference sequence). CDR3 in amino acids: CASSADRWGLNTEAFF. As DNA, the CDR3 is TGTGCCAGCAGCGCGGATCGATGGGGCCTGAACACTGAAGCTTTCTTT.